This T cell receptor (beta chain) is from a study of sequential checkpoint blockade in melanoma. Study context: Maintenance nivolumab came after either treatment sequence.

The treatment: randomized to nivolumab then ipilimumab (arm A) or the reverse (arm B). Libraries were prepared by immunoSEQ multiplex PCR; TCRdb keeps only in-frame clonotypes and omits some of them. The data hold more than 15,000 clones, with around 80% observed a single time. This CDR3 contains 14 residues. Trimming took off 8 bases at V and 2 bases at J, with 15 bases between the two ends. Per the germline V gene, CDR1 is KGHSH and CDR2 is LQKENI. Source: CD8+ T cells sorted from blood (inferred from file names), taken from a patient given nivolumab and ipilimumab in sequence. The TCR sequence derives from a human donor with melanoma. This chain uses TRBV18 with TRBJ1-2; tentative D call: TRBD1 (6 bases). In DNA, the CDR3 is TGTGCCAGCCACGGGACACCACTCAACTATGGCTACACCTTC. As protein: CASHGTPLNYGYTF.